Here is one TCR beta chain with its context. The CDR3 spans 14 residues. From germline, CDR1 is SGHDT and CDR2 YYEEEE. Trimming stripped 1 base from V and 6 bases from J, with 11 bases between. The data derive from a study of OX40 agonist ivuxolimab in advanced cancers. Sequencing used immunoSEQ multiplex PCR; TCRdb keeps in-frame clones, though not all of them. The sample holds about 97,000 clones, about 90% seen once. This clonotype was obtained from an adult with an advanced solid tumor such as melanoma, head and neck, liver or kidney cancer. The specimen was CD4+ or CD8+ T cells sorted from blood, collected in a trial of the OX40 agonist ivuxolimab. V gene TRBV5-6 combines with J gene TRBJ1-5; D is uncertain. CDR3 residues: CASSLFEALQPQHF. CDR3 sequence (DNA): TGTGCCAGCAGCTTGTTTGAGGCTCTTCAGCCCCAGCATTTT.